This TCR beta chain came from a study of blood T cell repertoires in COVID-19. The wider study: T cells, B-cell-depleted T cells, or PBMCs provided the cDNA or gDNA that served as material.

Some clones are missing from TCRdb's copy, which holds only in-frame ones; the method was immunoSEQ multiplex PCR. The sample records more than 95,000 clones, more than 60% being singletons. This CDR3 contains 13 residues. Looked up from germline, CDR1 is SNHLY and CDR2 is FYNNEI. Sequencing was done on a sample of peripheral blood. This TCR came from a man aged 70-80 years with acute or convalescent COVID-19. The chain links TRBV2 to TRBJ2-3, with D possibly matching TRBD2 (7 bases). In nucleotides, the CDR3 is TGTGCGACCGCTGGGGGGGGCGCAGATACGCAGTATTTT. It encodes CATAGGGADTQYF.